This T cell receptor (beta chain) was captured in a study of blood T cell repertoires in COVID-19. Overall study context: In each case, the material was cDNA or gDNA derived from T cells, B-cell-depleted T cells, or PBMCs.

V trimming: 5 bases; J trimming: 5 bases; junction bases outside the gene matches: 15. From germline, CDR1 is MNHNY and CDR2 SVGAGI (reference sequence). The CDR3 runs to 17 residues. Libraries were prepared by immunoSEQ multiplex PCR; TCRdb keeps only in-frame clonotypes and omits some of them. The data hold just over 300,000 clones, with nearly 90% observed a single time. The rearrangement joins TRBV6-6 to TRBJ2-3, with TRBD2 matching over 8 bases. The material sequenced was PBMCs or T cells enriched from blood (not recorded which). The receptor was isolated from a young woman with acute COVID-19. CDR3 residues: CASSPRIPGLEQDTQYF. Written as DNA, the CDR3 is TGTGCCAGCAGTCCTAGAATTCCGGGACTAGAGCAAGATACGCAGTATTTT.